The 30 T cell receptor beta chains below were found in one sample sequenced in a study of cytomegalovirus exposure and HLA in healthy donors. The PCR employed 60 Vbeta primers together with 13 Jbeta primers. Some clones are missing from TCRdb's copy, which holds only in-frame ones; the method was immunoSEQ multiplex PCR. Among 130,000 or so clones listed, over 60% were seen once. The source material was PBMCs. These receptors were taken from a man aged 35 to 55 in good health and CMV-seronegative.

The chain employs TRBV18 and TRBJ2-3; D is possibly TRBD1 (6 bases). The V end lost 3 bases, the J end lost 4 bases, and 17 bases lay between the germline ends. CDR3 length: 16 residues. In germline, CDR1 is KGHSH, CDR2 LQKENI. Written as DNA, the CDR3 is TGTGCCAGCTCACCTAGTCTTACAGGGAAGGCAGATACGCAGTATTTT. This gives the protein CASSPSLTGKADTQYF. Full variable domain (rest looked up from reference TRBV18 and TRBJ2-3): NAGVMQNPRHLVRRRGQEARLRCSPMKGHSHVYWYRQLPEEGLKFMVYLQKENIIDESGMPKERFSAEFPKEGPSILRIQQVVRGDSAAYFCASSPSLTGKADTQYFGPGTRLTVL.

The CDR3 DNA is TGTGCCAGCAGCTTAACGATCGGGGAGGCGACTGAAGCTTTCTTT. The encoded protein is CASSLTIGEATEAFF. This sequence joins TRBV7-3 and TRBJ1-1, with D unclear. Trimming removed 0 bases from V and 5 bases from J, with 13 bases in between. The CDR3 contains 15 residues. Looked up from germline, CDR1 is SGHTA and CDR2 is FQGTGA.

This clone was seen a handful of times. This CDR3 reads CSVERGEGPDTQYF. CDR3 nucleotides: TGCAGCGTTGAGCGGGGGGAAGGGCCAGATACGCAGTATTTT. V and J are TRBV29-1 and TRBJ2-3, with TRBD2 matching 8 bases. V dropped 3 bases and J dropped 4; count of bases not matched to a gene: 6. The CDR3 extends over 14 amino acids. Germline assignment: CDR1 SQVTM and CDR2 ANQGSEA.

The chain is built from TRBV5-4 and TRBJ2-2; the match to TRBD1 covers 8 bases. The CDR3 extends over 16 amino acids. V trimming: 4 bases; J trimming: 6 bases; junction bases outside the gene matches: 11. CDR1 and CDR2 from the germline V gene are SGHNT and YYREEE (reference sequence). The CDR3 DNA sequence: TGTGCCAGCAGCCTAACGACAGGGGCCAGCCCCGGGGAGCTGTTTTTT. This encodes CASSLTTGASPGELFF. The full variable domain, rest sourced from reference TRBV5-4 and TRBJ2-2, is ETGVTQSPTHLIKTRGQQVTLRCSSQSGHNTVSWYQQALGQGPQFIFQYYREEENGRGNFPPRFSGLQFPNYSSELNVNALELDDSALYLCASSLTTGASPGELFFGEGSRLTVL.

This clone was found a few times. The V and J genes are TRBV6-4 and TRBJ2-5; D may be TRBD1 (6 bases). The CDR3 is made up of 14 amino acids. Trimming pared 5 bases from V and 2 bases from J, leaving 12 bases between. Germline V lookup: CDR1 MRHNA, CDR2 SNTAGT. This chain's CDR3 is CASSPKGGQETQYF. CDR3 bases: TGTGCCAGCAGTCCAAAAGGGGGTCAAGAGACCCAGTACTTC.

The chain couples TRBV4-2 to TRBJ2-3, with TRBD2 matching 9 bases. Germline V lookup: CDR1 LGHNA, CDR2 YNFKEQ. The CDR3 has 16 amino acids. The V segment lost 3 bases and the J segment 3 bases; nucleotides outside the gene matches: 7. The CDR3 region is CASSQTQGLATDTQYF. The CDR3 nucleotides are TGTGCCAGCAGCCAGACACAGGGACTAGCTACAGATACGCAGTATTTT.

CDR3 DNA sequence: TGTGCCAGCAGAAGGGACAGGGGGAGGCAAGAGACCCAGTACTTC. This translates into CASRRDRGRQETQYF. V usage is TRBV6-5 and J usage is TRBJ2-5, with 11 positions matching TRBD1. The CDR3 has 15 residues. V was clipped by 6 bases and J by 2 bases; unmatched bases: 5. The germline gives CDR1 MNHEY, CDR2 SVGAGI.

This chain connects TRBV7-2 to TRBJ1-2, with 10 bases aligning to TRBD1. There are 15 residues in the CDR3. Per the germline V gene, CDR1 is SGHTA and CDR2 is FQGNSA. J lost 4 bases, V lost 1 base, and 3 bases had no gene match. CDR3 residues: CASSLGRTGGYGYTF. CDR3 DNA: TGTGCCAGCAGCTTAGGCCGGACAGGGGGCTATGGCTACACCTTC.

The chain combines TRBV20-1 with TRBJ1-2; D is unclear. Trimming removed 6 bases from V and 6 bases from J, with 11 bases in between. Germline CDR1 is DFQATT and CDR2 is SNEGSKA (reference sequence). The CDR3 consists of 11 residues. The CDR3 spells CSASTQDGYTF. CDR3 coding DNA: TGCAGTGCCTCAACCCAGGATGGCTACACCTTC.

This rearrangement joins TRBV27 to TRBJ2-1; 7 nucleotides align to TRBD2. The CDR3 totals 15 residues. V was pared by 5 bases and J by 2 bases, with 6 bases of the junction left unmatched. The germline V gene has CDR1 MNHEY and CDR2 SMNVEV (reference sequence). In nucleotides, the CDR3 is TGTGCCAGCAGTACCCCGGGAGGCACCTACAATGAGCAGTTCTTC. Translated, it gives CASSTPGGTYNEQFF.

CDR3: CATSKDREAYNEQFF. For the CDR3, the DNA is TGTGCCACCAGCAAGGACAGGGAGGCTTACAATGAGCAGTTCTTC. The chain combines TRBV15 with TRBJ2-1; 8 nucleotides agree with TRBD1. Germline CDR1 LNHNV, CDR2 YYDKDF (reference sequence). The CDR3 is 15 amino acids. V trimming: 4 bases; J trimming: 4 bases; junction bases outside the gene matches: 6.

The CDR3 spells CASSSTGLGGANVLTF. The CDR3 region has the DNA TGTGCCAGCAGTTCTACAGGTTTGGGGGGGGCCAACGTCCTGACTTTC. The genes are TRBV6-5 and TRBJ2-6; perhaps TRBD1 as D (5 bases). This CDR3 contains 16 residues. Trimming removed 4 bases at V and 4 bases at J, with 14 bases between. Germline V gives CDR1 MNHEY, CDR2 SVGAGI.

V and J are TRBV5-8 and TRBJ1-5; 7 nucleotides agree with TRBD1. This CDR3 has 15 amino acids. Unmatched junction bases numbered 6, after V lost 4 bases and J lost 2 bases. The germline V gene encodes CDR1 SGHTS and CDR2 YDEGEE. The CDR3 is CASSPGQGGNQPQHF. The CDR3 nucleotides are TGTGCCAGCAGCCCGGGCCAGGGGGGCAATCAGCCCCAGCATTTT.

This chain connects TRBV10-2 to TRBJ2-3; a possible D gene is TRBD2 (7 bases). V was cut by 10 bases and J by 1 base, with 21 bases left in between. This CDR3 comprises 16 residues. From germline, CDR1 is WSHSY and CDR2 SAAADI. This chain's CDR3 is CATPWEGGFGTDTQYF. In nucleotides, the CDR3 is TGCGCCACTCCCTGGGAGGGGGGGTTCGGCACAGATACGCAGTATTTT.

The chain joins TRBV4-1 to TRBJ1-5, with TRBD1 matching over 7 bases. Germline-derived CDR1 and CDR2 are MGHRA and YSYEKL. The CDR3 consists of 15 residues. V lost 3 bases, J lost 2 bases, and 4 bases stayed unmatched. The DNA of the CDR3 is TGCGCCAGCAGCCACGAAACAGGGGGCAATCAGCCCCAGCATTTT. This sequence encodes CASSHETGGNQPQHF.

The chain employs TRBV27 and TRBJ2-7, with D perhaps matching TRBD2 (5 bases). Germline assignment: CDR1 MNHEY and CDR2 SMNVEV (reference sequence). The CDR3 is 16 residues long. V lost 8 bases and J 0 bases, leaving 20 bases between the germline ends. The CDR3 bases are TGTGCCAGCCCACCGGAACTAGAGGATAGCTCCTACGAGCAGTACTTC. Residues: CASPPELEDSSYEQYF.

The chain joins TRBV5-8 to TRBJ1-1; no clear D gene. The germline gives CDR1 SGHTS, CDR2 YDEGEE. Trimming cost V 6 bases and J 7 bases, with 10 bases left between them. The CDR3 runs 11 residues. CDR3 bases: TGTGCCAGCAAAGACTACCTTGAAGCTTTCTTT. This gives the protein CASKDYLEAFF.

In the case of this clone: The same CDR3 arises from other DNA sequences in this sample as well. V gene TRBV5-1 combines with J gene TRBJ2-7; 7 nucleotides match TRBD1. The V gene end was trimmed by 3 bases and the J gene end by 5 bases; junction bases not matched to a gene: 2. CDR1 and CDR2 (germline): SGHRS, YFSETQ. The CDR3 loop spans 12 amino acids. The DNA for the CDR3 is TGCGCCAGCAGCTCGCAGGGGGACGAGCAGTACTTC. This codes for CASSSQGDEQYF.

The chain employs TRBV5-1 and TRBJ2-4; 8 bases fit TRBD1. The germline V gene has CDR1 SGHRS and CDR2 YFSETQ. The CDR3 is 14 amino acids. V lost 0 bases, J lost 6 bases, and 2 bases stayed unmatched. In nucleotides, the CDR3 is TGCGCCAGCAGCTTGGCCACAGGGGGAAACATTCAGTACTTC. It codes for CASSLATGGNIQYF. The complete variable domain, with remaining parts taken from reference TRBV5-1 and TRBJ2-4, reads KAGVTQTPRYLIKTRGQQVTLSCSPISGHRSVSWYQQTPGQGLQFLFEYFSETQRNKGNFPGRFSGRQFSNSRSEMNVSTLELGDSALYLCASSLATGGNIQYFGAGTRLSVL.

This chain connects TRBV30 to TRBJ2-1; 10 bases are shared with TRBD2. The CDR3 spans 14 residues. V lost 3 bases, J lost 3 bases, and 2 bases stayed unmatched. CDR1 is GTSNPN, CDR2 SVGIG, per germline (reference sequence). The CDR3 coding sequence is TGTGCCTGGAGGGCTAGCGGGAGCTACAATGAGCAGTTCTTC. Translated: CAWRASGSYNEQFF.

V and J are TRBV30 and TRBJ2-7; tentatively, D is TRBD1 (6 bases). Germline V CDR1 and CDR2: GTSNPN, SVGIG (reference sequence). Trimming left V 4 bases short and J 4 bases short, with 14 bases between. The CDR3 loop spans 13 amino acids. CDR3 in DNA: TGTGCCTGGACCCCGGGACACAGTTACGAGCAGTACTTC. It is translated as CAWTPGHSYEQYF.

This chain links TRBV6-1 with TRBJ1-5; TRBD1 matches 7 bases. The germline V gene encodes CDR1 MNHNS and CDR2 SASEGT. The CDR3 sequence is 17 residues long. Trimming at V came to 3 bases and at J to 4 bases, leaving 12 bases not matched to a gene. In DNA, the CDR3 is TGTGCCAGCAGTGATGGGCAGCGCGGGACAGCTAATCAGCCCCAGCATTTT. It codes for CASSDGQRGTANQPQHF.

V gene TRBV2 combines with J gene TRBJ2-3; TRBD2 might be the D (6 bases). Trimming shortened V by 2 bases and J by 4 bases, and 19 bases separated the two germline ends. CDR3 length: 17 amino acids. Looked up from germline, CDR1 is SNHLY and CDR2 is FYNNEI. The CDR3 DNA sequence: TGTGCCAGCAGTGAACAATTCCGACTCGCGGGGCCAGATACGCAGTATTTT. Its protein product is CASSEQFRLAGPDTQYF.

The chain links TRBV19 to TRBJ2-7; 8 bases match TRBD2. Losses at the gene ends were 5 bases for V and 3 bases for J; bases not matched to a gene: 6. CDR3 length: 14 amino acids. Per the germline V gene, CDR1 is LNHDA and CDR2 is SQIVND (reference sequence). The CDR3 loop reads CASSAGGFLYEQYF. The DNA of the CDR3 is TGTGCCAGTAGTGCGGGGGGATTTCTCTACGAGCAGTACTTC.

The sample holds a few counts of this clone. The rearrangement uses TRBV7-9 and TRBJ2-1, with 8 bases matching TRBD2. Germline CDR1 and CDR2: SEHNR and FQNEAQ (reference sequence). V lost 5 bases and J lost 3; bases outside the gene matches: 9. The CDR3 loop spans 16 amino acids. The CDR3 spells CASSPAGTSIYNEQFF. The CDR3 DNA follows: TGTGCCAGCAGCCCGGCCGGGACTAGTATCTACAATGAGCAGTTCTTC.

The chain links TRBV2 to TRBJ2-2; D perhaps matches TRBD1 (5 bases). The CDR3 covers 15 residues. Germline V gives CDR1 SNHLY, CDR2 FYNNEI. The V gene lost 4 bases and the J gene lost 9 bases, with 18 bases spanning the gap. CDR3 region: CASSVPSQGNWELFF. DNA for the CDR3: TGTGCCAGCAGTGTCCCCTCTCAGGGAAACTGGGAGCTGTTTTTT.

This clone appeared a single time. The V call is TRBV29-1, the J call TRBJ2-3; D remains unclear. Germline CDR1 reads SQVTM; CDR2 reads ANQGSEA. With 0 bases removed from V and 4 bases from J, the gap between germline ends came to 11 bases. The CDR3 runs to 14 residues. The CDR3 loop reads CSVEDSRGADTQYF. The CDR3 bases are TGCAGCGTTGAAGATTCACGAGGAGCAGATACGCAGTATTTT.

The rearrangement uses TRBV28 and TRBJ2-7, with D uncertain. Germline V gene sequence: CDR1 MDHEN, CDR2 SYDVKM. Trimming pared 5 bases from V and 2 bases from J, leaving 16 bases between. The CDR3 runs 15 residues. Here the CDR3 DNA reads TGTGCCAGCAGTCCGGTGGCAGGTTGGGCCTACGAGCAGTACTTC. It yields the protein CASSPVAGWAYEQYF. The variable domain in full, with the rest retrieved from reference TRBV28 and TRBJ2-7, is DVKVTQSSRYLVKRTGEKVFLECVQDMDHENMFWYRQDPGLGLRLIYFSYDVKMKEKGDIPEGYSVSREKKERFSLILESASTNQTSMYLCASSPVAGWAYEQYFGPGTRLTVT.

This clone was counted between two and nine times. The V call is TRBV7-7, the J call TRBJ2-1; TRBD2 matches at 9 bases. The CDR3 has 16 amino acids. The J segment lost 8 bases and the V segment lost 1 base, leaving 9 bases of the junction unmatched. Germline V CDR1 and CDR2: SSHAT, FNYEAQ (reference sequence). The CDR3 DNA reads TGTGCCAGCAGCTTAGGGGTAGCGGGAGCTGGCGATGAGCAGTTCTTC. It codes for CASSLGVAGAGDEQFF.

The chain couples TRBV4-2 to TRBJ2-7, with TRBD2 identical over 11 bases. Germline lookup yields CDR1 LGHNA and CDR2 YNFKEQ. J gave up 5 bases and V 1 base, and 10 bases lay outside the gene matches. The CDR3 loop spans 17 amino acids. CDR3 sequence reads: CASSQAPVASGGNEQYF. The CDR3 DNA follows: TGTGCCAGCAGCCAAGCCCCGGTGGCTAGCGGGGGGAACGAGCAGTACTTC.